Given below is one T cell receptor (beta chain) in context. Its antigen is unidentified. The sample is drawn from a study of regulatory and conventional T cells in RAG deficiency. The study's findings and limits: Control T-cell subsets had markedly higher Shannon entropy and lower Simpson indices than RAG-deficient patients. In Omenn syndrome, Treg and Tconv repertoires overlapped >85%. Sorted Omenn CD25-high CD127-low cells may not be bona fide Tregs.

This table comes from immunoSEQ multiplex PCR, and its TCRdb copy is limited to in-frame clones, with some not included. The sample records over 7,500 clones, 75% to 85% being singletons. This CDR3 region has 15 residues. The V end was cut by 1 base, the J end by 5 bases, with 11 bases between. In germline, CDR1 is SEHNR, CDR2 FQNEAQ (reference sequence). This sample was also put to use in a study of regulatory T cells. From that second work: The primer mix had 52 TRBV and 13 TRBJ primers.

The chain recombines TRBV7-9 with TRBJ1-4, with unresolved D. The clonotype comes from a human donor in good health. The sequenced material came from CD8+ T cells sorted from blood. CDR3 DNA sequence: TGTGCCAGCAGCTTAGTCGATAGGGTGAATGAAAAACTGTTTTTT. It is translated as CASSLVDRVNEKLFF. Using reference TRBV7-9 and TRBJ1-4 for the parts outside the CDR3, the full variable domain is DTGVSQNPRHKITKRGQNVTFRCDPISEHNRLYWYRQTLGQGPEFLTYFQNEAQLEKSRLLSDRFSAERPKGSFSTLEIQRTEQGDSAMYLCASSLVDRVNEKLFFGSGTQLSVL.